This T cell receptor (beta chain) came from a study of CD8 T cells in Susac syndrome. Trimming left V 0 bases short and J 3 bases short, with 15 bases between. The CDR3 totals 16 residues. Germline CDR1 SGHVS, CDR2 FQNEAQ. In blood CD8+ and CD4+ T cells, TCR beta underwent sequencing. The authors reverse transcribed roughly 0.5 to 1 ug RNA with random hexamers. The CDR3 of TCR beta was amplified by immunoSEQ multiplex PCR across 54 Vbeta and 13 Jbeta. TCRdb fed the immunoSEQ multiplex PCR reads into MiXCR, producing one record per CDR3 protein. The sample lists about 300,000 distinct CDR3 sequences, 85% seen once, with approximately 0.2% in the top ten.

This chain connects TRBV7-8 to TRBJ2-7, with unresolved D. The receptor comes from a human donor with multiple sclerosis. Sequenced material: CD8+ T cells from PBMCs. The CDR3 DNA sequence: TGTGCCAGCAGCTTAGCGGGAAGGACGAGCTACTACGAGCAGTACTTC. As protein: CASSLAGRTSYYEQYF.